These 22 T cell receptor beta chains were sequenced from one sample in a study of identifying expanded T cells in peripheral blood. Sequencing used immunoSEQ multiplex PCR; TCRdb keeps in-frame clones, though not all of them. The sample yields 58,000 or so clones, roughly four fifths seen once. The source material was blood. The receptor set was obtained from a person aged 18 to 70 in good health.

The chain employs TRBV9 and TRBJ2-2, with D tentatively TRBD1 or TRBD2 (6 bases each). Trimming removed 3 bases from V and 5 bases from J, with 11 bases in between. The CDR3 runs to 14 residues. The V gene's germline CDR1 is SGDLS and CDR2 YYNGEE. This chain's CDR3 is CASSAPGATGELFF. In nucleotides, the CDR3 is TGTGCCAGCAGCGCCCCGGGGGCGACCGGGGAGCTGTTTTTT.

The gene calls are TRBV5-1 and TRBJ2-3; 13 nucleotides match TRBD2. V shed 2 bases, J shed 10 bases, and the junction held 10 bases outside the gene matches. The CDR3 is made up of 16 amino acids. Looked up from germline, CDR1 is SGHRS and CDR2 is YFSETQ. The CDR3 here is CASSFMTSGRSAAQYF. The CDR3 region has the DNA TGCGCCAGCAGCTTTATGACTAGCGGGAGGTCTGCAGCGCAGTATTTT.

This rearrangement joins TRBV5-4 to TRBJ2-1; 10 nucleotides align to TRBD2. Germline V gene data show CDR1 as SGHNT and CDR2 as YYREEE (reference sequence). This CDR3 spans 15 amino acids. The V and J ends lost 7 bases and 5 bases, in that order; junction bases with no gene match: 9. The CDR3 DNA follows: TGTGCCAGCGCCCTTCCTAGCGGGGGTAACAATGAGCAGTTCTTC. This gives the protein CASALPSGGNNEQFF.

In this sample, this clone turned up once. This rearrangement joins TRBV4-1 to TRBJ2-7, with 8 positions matching TRBD2. Germline V gene lookup returns CDR1 MGHRA and CDR2 YSYEKL. The CDR3 is 16 amino acids. V was pared by 1 base and J by 4 bases, with 9 bases of the junction left unmatched. CDR3: CASSQVPGTRSYEQYF. CDR3 bases: TGCGCCAGCAGCCAAGTCCCTGGGACTAGATCTTACGAGCAGTACTTC.

The chain links TRBV7-8 to TRBJ1-5, with D hard to call. The V end lost 6 bases, the J end lost 1 base, and 22 bases lay between the germline ends. Germline V gene data show CDR1 as SGHVS and CDR2 as FQNEAQ. The CDR3 is 18 residues long. The chain's CDR3 is CASSGRPPREESNQPQHF. In nucleotides, the CDR3 is TGTGCCAGCAGTGGGAGGCCCCCGCGTGAGGAGAGCAATCAGCCCCAGCATTTT.

The chain uses TRBV5-1 and TRBJ2-7; D ambiguous. CDR3 length: 14 amino acids. CDR1 and CDR2 (germline): SGHRS, YFSETQ. Trimming took 0 bases from V and 0 from J, leaving 7 bases between them. As DNA, the CDR3 is TGCGCCAGCAGCTTGGTCCCTGGCTCCTACGAGCAGTACTTC. Its protein product is CASSLVPGSYEQYF.

V gene TRBV21-1 combines with J gene TRBJ1-2. TRBV21-1 counts as a pseudogene. This CDR3 region has 10 residues. The CDR3 protein is CAKGPYGYTF. Here the CDR3 DNA reads TGTGCCAAGGGTCCATATGGCTACACCTTC.

The V gene is TRBV18, the J gene TRBJ1-1, with D unclear. CDR3 length: 14 residues. CDR1 and CDR2 (germline): KGHSH, LQKENI. Trimming took 5 bases from V and 5 from J, leaving 15 bases between them. Here the CDR3 DNA reads TGTGCCAGCTCAACCGGGTGGGGTGGGACTGAAGCTTTCTTT. Translation gives CASSTGWGGTEAFF.

The chain combines TRBV11-3 with TRBJ1-3; the D gene is possibly TRBD1 (6 bases). This CDR3 is 15 amino acids long. CDR1 and CDR2 from the germline V gene are SGHNT and YENEEA. V was shortened by 5 bases and J by 4 bases, with 15 bases between the two germline ends. CDR3 loop: CASSQAGTTGNTIYF. In nucleotides, the CDR3 is TGTGCCAGCAGCCAGGCAGGGACAACCGGAAACACCATATATTTT.

The V and J genes are TRBV4-3 and TRBJ1-1; unclear D gene. The germline V gene encodes CDR1 LGHNA and CDR2 YSLEER. The CDR3 is made up of 13 amino acids. The V end lost 0 bases, the J end lost 1 base, and 3 bases lay between the germline ends. The CDR3 loop reads CASSQDRNTEAFF. CDR3 coding DNA: TGCGCCAGCAGCCAAGACAGGAACACTGAAGCTTTCTTT.

This sequence joins TRBV9 and TRBJ2-3, with TRBD2 matching 8 bases. From germline, CDR1 is SGDLS and CDR2 YYNGEE. V dropped 1 base and J dropped 4; count of bases not matched to a gene: 8. CDR3 length equals 16 residues. CDR3 sequence: CASSVRSSGSADTQYF. In nucleotides, the CDR3 is TGTGCCAGCAGCGTACGTTCCAGCGGGAGTGCAGATACGCAGTATTTT.

This sequence joins TRBV18 and TRBJ1-1, with TRBD1 as a possible D gene (6 bases). CDR3 length: 16 amino acids. V lost 3 bases, J lost 6 bases, and 20 bases lay in between. The germline gives CDR1 KGHSH, CDR2 LQKENI. The CDR3 DNA is TGTGCCAGCTCACCCGACTACAGGGCCGCAGAGGCTGAAGCTTTCTTT. Translating it yields CASSPDYRAAEAEAFF.

V is TRBV19 and J is TRBJ2-1, with 9 bases fitting TRBD1. CDR1 is LNHDA and CDR2 is SQIVND in the germline V gene (reference sequence). The CDR3 is 15 residues long. J gave up 8 bases and V 5 bases, and 10 bases lay outside the gene matches. The DNA for the CDR3 is TGTGCCAGTAGTGCCGGGACAGGGCGGGGCGATGAGCAGTTCTTC. It encodes CASSAGTGRGDEQFF.

The chain uses TRBV7-8 and TRBJ2-5; 9 bases fit TRBD1. The V segment lost 3 bases and the J segment 2 bases; nucleotides outside the gene matches: 7. The V gene's germline CDR1 is SGHVS and CDR2 FQNEAQ. The CDR3 runs to 16 residues. CDR3 nucleotides: TGTGCCAGCAGCTTTCTCGTGACAGGGGGACAAGAGACCCAGTACTTC. Its translation: CASSFLVTGGQETQYF. Full variable domain (outside the CDR3, taken from reference TRBV7-8 and TRBJ2-5): GAGVSQSPRYKVAKRGQDVALRCDPISGHVSLFWYQQALGQGPEFLTYFQNEAQLDKSGLPSDRFFAERPEGSVSTLKIQRTQQEDSAVYLCASSFLVTGGQETQYFGPGTRLLVL.

This chain connects TRBV25-1 to TRBJ2-5; D gene ambiguous. The CDR3 runs 12 residues. V dropped 3 bases and J dropped 5 bases, with 7 bases sitting between them. Germline V lookup: CDR1 MGHDK, CDR2 SYGVNS. Here the CDR3 DNA reads TGTGCCAGCAGTGAGGTCGTGGAGACCCAGTACTTC. This gives the protein CASSEVVETQYF.

The rearrangement links TRBV28 to TRBJ1-5; D gene unclear. Trimming took off 4 bases at V and 0 bases at J, with 10 bases between the two ends. Per germline, CDR1 MDHEN and CDR2 SYDVKM. The CDR3 extends over 15 amino acids. In DNA form, the CDR3 reads TGTGCCAGCAGTTCTCCCGGCCGTAGCAATCAGCCCCAGCATTTT. It yields the protein CASSSPGRSNQPQHF.

The chain joins TRBV18 to TRBJ2-5; D possibly corresponds to TRBD2 (5 bases). The V end lost 3 bases, the J end lost 1 base, and 9 bases lay between the germline ends. The CDR3 consists of 14 residues. The germline V gene has CDR1 KGHSH and CDR2 LQKENI. CDR3 DNA sequence: TGTGCCAGCTCACCTCCCCGGGGCCAAGAGACCCAGTACTTC. It codes for CASSPPRGQETQYF. Drawing the rest from reference TRBV18 and TRBJ2-5, the complete variable domain is NAGVMQNPRHLVRRRGQEARLRCSPMKGHSHVYWYRQLPEEGLKFMVYLQKENIIDESGMPKERFSAEFPKEGPSILRIQQVVRGDSAAYFCASSPPRGQETQYFGPGTRLLVL.

The rearrangement joins TRBV5-1 to TRBJ2-5; 12 nucleotides agree with TRBD2. Germline V CDR1 and CDR2: SGHRS, YFSETQ. This CDR3 comprises 15 residues. V shed 1 base, J shed 4 bases, and the junction held 2 bases outside the gene matches. The CDR3 protein is CASSLTGLAGETQYF. In DNA, the CDR3 is TGCGCCAGCAGCTTGACGGGACTAGCGGGAGAGACCCAGTACTTC.

This clone has a single count. The rearrangement uses TRBV4-2 and TRBJ1-4, with 8 bases fitting TRBD1. Trimming took 0 bases from V and 6 from J; bases not matched to a gene: 9. Germline CDR1 LGHNA, CDR2 YNFKEQ. The length of the CDR3 is 17 residues. CDR3 in DNA: TGTGCCAGCAGCCAAGAGGCAGGGGGCTTGGGATATGAAAAACTGTTTTTT. Protein sequence: CASSQEAGGLGYEKLFF.

CDR3 DNA sequence: TGCGCCAGCAGCACAGGCGTAAGCTCCTACAATGAGCAGTTCTTC. This translates into CASSTGVSSYNEQFF. This sequence joins TRBV5-1 and TRBJ2-1; D may be TRBD1 (5 bases). Germline-derived CDR1 and CDR2 are SGHRS and YFSETQ. The length of the CDR3 is 15 residues. With 4 bases removed from V and 0 bases from J, the gap between germline ends came to 11 bases.

V gene TRBV9 combines with J gene TRBJ2-3; TRBD2 agrees at 12 bases. Germline CDR1 and CDR2: SGDLS and YYNGEE. V was pared by 4 bases and J by 5 bases, with 8 bases of the junction left unmatched. The CDR3 has 16 amino acids. The CDR3 DNA reads TGTGCCAGCAGCCCTCGCCTAGCGGGAGGGTTAGATACGCAGTATTTT. It specifies CASSPRLAGGLDTQYF.

V is TRBV19 and J is TRBJ1-2, with 8 bases that match TRBD1. This CDR3 region has 14 residues. Germline CDR1 is LNHDA and CDR2 is SQIVND (reference sequence). The trim removed 7 bases at V and 7 bases at J, leaving 11 bases unmatched. The CDR3 spells CASTPDRDAGGYTF. Here the CDR3 DNA reads TGTGCCAGTACCCCGGACAGGGACGCAGGTGGCTACACCTTC. Drawing the rest from reference TRBV19 and TRBJ1-2, the complete variable domain is DGGITQSPKYLFRKEGQNVTLSCEQNLNHDAMYWYRQDPGQGLRLIYYSQIVNDFQKGDIAEGYSVSREKKESFPLTVTSAQKNPTAFYLCASTPDRDAGGYTFGSGTRLTVV.